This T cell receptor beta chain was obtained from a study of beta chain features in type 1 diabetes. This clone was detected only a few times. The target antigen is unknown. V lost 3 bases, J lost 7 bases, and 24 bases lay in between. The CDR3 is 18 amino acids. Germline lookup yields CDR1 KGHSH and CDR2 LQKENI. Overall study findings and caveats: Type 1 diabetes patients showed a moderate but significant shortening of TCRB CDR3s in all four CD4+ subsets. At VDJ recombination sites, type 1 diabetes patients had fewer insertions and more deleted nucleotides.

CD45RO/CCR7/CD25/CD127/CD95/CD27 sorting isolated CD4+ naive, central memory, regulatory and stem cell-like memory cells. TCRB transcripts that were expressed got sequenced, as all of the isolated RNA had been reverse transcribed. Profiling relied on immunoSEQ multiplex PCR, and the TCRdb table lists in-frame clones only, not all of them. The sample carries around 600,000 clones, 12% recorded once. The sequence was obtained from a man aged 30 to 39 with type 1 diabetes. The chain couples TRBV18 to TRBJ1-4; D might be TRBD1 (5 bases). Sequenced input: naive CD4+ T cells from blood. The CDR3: CASSPQRGHGGSFEKLFF. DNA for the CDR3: TGTGCCAGCTCACCGCAACGAGGTCACGGGGGAAGTTTTGAAAAACTGTTTTTT.